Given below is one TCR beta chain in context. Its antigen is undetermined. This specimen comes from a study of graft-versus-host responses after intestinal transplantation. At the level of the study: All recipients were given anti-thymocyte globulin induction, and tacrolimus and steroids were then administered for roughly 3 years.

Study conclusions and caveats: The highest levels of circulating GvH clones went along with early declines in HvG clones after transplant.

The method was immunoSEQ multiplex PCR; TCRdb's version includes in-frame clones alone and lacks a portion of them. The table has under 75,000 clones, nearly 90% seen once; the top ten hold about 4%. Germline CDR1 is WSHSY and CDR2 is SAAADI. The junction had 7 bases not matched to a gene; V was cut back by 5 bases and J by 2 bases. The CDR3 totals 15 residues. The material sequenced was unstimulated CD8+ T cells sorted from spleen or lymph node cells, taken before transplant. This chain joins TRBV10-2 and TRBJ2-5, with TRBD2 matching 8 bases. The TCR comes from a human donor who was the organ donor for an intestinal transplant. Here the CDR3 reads CASSPLAGLQETQYF. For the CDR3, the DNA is TGCGCCAGCAGTCCCCTAGCGGGTCTTCAAGAGACCCAGTACTTC.